Below are 2 T cell receptor beta chains sequenced from a single sample in a study of T cells in Graves' hyperthyroidism and ophthalmopathy. Using RNA transcripts as the source, TCR beta CDR3 regions were amplified. TCR CDR3 regions were first amplified by RT-PCR with HTBI primers. TCRdb passed the multiplex PCR reads through MiXCR, listing each CDR3 protein once. This table holds roughly 650,000 distinct CDR3 sequences, approximately 15% found once. Sequencing input: blood. These receptors all stem from a woman aged 40-49 years with Graves' ophthalmopathy.

This CDR3 reads CASSMTSRNNEKLFF. DNA for the CDR3: TGTGCCAGTAGTATGACCAGCCGGAACAATGAAAAACTGTTTTTT. V and J are TRBV19 and TRBJ1-4; D unresolved. V lost 3 bases, J lost 5 bases, and 13 bases lay in between. This CDR3 is 15 amino acids long. Germline CDR1 reads LNHDA; CDR2 reads SQIVND (reference sequence).

The chain combines TRBV14 with TRBJ1-2; 7 bases line up with TRBD1. Germline V gene sequence: CDR1 SGHDN, CDR2 FVKESK. The CDR3 is made up of 14 amino acids. The ends lost 4 bases at V and 6 bases at J; junction bases unmatched: 8. DNA of the CDR3: TGTGCCAGCAGCCCATTACAGGGGATAGATGGCTACACCTTC. It is translated as CASSPLQGIDGYTF.